A single sample gave rise to the 4 T cell receptor beta chains below, sequenced in a study of blood T cells in healthy people across ages. Next came a second PCR, run for roughly 6 to 11 cycles, which used a sample-barcoded 5' primer along with a J-beta primer mix. Via MiXCR, TCRdb re-called the 5' RACE reads, giving one row per CDR3 protein. The table lists 700,000 to 900,000 distinct CDR3 sequences, 50% to 65% of them singletons. Sequences were obtained from blood. All receptors derive from a man older than 75 in good health.

The CDR3 region is CGEVDYRHNEQFF. In DNA, the CDR3 is TGCGGTGAGGTGGACTACCGACACAATGAGCAGTTCTTC. J is TRBJ2-1 and V is TRBV20-1; D is possibly TRBD2 (6 bases). The CDR3 runs to 13 residues. In germline, CDR1 is DFQATT, CDR2 SNEGSKA (reference sequence).

As for this clonotype: A read error may account for a junction end that differs from germline. V usage is TRBV7-2 and J usage is TRBJ2-3; 9 positions agree with TRBD2. Per the germline V gene, CDR1 is SGHTA and CDR2 is FQGNSA. This CDR3 contains 15 residues. CDR3 DNA sequence: TGTGCCAGCAGCTACGGCGGGGGGGGCACAGATGCGCAGTATTTT. This sequence encodes CASSYGGGGTDAQYF.

This clonotype was found a few times. This sequence joins TRBV20-1 and TRBJ2-7, with TRBD2 identical over 16 bases. Germline values: CDR1 DFQATT, CDR2 SNEGSKA (reference sequence). This CDR3 has 16 residues. J gave up 5 bases and V 4 bases, and 8 bases lay outside the gene matches. The CDR3 is CSATGLAGGYGNEQYF. In DNA, the CDR3 is TGCAGTGCTACGGGACTAGCGGGAGGGTATGGTAACGAGCAGTACTTC.

This clonotype was seen only a few times. The rearrangement uses TRBV9 and TRBJ2-7; D not resolved. The CDR3 sequence is 13 residues long. From germline, CDR1 is SGDLS and CDR2 YYNGEE. V lost 0 bases to trimming and J lost 6 bases, with 10 bases between them. CDR3 sequence (DNA): TGTGCCAGCAGCGTAGTAAGGGAAGGCGAGCAGTACTTC. It translates to CASSVVREGEQYF.